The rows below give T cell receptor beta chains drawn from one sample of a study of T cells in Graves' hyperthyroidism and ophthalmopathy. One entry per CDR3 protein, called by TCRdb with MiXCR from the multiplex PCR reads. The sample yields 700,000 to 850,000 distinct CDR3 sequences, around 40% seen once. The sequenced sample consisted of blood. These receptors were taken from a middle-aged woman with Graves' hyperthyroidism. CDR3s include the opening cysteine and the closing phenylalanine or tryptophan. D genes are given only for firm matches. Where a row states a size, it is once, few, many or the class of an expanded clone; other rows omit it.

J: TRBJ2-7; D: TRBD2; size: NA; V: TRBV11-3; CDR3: CASSPSGGGRYEQYF; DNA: TGTGCCAGCAGCCCCTCGGGGGGGGGCCGATACGAGCAGTACTTC
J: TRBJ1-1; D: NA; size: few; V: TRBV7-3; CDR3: CASNHAGGSTEAFF; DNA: TGTGCCAGCAATCACGCGGGGGGGAGCACTGAAGCTTTCTTT
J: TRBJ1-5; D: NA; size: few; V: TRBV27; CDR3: CASSSLDTPQHF; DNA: TGTGCCAGCAGTTCACTCGATACGCCCCAGCATTTT
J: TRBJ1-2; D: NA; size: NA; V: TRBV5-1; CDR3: CASSLDPEANYGYTF; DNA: TGTGCCAGCAGCTTAGACCCGGAGGCTAACTATGGCTACACCTTC
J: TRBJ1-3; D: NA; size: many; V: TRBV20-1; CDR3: CSARDLAAKTDTGNTIYF; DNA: TGCAGTGCTAGAGACCTAGCTGCCAAAACTGACACTGGAAACACCATATATTTT
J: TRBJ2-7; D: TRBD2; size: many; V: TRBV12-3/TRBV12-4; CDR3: CASSSLAGSYEQYF; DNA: TGTGCCAGCAGTTCACTAGCGGGAAGCTACGAGCAGTACTTC
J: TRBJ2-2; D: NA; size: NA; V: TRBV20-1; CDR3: CSASVGADTGELFF; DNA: TGCAGTGCTAGTGTGGGAGCGGACACCGGGGAGCTGTTTTTT
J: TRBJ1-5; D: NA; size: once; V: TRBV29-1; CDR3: CSVGPGQIQETQHF; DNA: TGCAGCGTTGGACCGGGGCAAATCCAAGAGACCCAGCATTTT
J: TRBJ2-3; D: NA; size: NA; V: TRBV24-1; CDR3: CATSEPDSLTDTQYF; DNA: TGTGCCACCAGTGAGCCGGACAGCCTTACGGATACGCAGTATTTT
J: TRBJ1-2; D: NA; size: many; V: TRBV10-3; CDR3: CAISGGGNANTFYGYTF; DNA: TGTGCCATCAGTGGAGGCGGGAACGCAAATACCTTCTATGGCTACACCTTC
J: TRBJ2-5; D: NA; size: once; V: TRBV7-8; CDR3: CASSLLAIYHTQETQYF; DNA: TGTGCCAGCAGCTTACTAGCGATTTACCACACCCAAGAGACCCAGTACTTC
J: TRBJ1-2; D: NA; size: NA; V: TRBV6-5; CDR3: CASTLRTYNYGYTF; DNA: TGTGCCAGCACCCTTCGGACTTATAACTATGGCTACACCTTC
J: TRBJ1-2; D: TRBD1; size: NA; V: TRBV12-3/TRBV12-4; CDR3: CAIPPLTGRDYGYTF; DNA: TGTGCCATCCCCCCCCTGACAGGGCGGGACTATGGCTACACCTTC
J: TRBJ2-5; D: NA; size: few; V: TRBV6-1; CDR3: CASRIQENQETQYF; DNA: TGTGCCAGCAGAATACAGGAGAACCAAGAGACCCAGTACTTC
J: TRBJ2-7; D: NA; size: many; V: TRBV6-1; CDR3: CASSPGDSYEQYF; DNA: TGTGCCTCCAGCCCCGGGGACTCCTACGAGCAGTACTTC
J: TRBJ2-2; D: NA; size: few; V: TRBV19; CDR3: CASSMGRGPNTGELFF; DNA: TGTGCCAGTAGTATGGGGCGGGGTCCAAACACCGGGGAGCTGTTTTTT
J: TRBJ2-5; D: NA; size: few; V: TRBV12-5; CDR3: CASGLKETQYF; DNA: TGTGCTAGTGGACTGAAAGAGACCCAGTACTTC
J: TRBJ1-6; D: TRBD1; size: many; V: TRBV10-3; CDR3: CAISPDRADNSPLHF; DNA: TGTGCCATCAGCCCTGACAGGGCGGATAATTCACCCCTCCACTTT
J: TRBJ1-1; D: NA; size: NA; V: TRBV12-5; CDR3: CASGLEYNTEAFF; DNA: TGTGCTAGTGGTTTGGAATACAACACTGAAGCTTTCTTT
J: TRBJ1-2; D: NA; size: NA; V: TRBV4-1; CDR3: CASSQGVTAAGYTF; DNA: TGCGCCAGCAGCCAAGGGGTGACAGCGGCCGGCTACACCTTC
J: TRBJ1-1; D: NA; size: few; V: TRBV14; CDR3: CASSPKGGTPGPTEAFF; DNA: TGTGCCAGCAGCCCAAAGGGTGGTACCCCGGGACCCACTGAAGCTTTCTTT
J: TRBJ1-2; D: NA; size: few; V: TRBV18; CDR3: CASSPPGKLGYTF; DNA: TGTGCCAGCTCACCACCGGGAAAGCTTGGCTACACCTTC
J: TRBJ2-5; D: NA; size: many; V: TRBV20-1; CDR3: CSAKNTERKTQYF; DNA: TGCAGTGCTAAAAACACGGAGAGAAAGACCCAGTACTTC
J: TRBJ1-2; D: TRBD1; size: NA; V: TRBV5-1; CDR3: CASSYRDRGSYGYTF; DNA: TGCGCCAGCAGCTACCGGGACAGGGGCTCCTATGGCTACACCTTC
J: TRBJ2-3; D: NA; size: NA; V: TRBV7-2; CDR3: CASSLISADTQYF; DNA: TGTGCCAGCAGCCTTATTAGTGCAGATACGCAGTATTTT
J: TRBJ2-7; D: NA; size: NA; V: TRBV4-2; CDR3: CASSQDWGDEQYF; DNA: TGTGCCAGCAGCCAAGATTGGGGGGACGAGCAGTACTTC
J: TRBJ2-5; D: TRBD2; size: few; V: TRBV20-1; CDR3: CSAKRGAEGTQYF; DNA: TGCAGTGCAAAGCGGGGGGCGGAAGGGACCCAGTACTTC
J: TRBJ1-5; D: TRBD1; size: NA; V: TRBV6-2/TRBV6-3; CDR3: CASRTGTYQPQHF; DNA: TGTGCCAGCAGGACAGGGACGTATCAGCCCCAGCATTTT
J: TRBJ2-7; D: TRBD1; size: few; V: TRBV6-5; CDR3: CASSYTGDAYEQYF; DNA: TGTGCCAGCAGCTACACAGGGGACGCCTACGAGCAGTACTTC
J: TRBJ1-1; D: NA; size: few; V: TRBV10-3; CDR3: CASSEEPGVNTEAFF; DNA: TGTGCCAGCAGTGAAGAACCAGGGGTGAACACTGAAGCTTTCTTT
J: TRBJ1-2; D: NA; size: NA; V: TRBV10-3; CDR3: CAISESGGLSF; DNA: TGTGCCATCAGTGAGTCGGGAGGGCTGAGCTTC
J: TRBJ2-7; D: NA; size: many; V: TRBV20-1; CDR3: CSAPEGGAYEQYF; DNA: TGCAGTGCTCCCGAGGGGGGTGCCTACGAGCAGTACTTC
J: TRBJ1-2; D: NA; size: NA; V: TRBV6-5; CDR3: CASSYEARGYTF; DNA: TGTGCCAGCAGTTACGAGGCGCGTGGCTACACCTTC
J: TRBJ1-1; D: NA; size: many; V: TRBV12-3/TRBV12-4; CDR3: CASSLQGRRVEAFF; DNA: TGTGCCAGCAGTTTGCAGGGGCGTAGAGTGGAAGCTTTCTTT
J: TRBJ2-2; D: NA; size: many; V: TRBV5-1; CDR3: CASSLVPGSDTGELFF; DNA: TGCGCCAGCAGCTTGGTGCCGGGTTCTGACACCGGGGAGCTGTTTTTT
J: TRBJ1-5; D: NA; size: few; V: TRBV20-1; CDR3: CSARKGFEVAAPQHF; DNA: TGCAGTGCTAGAAAGGGGTTTGAGGTAGCTGCTCCCCAGCATTTT
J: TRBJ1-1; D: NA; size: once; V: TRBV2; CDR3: CASMELTGAFF; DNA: TGTGCCAGCATGGAACTTACGGGGGCTTTCTTT
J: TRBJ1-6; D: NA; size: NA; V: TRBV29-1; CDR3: CSIWVLGYSPLHF; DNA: TGCAGCATCTGGGTCCTGGGATATTCACCCCTCCACTTT
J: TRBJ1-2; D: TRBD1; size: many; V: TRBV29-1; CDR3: CSVEGTGSANYGYTF; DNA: TGCAGCGTTGAGGGGACAGGTTCGGCTAACTATGGCTACACCTTC
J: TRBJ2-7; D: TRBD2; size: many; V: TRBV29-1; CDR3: CSVDGTTSYEQYF; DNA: TGCAGCGTAGACGGGACTACCTCCTACGAGCAGTACTTC
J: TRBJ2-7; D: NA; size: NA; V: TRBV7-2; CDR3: CASSSEVYEQYF; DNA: TGTGCCAGCAGCTCCGAGGTCTACGAGCAGTACTTC
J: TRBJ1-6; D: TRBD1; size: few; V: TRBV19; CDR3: CASSLGQPLHF; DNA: TGTGCCAGTAGTCTGGGACAGCCCCTCCACTTT
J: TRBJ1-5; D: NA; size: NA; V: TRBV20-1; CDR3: CSASLTGGNQPQHF; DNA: TGCAGTGCTAGTTTGACCGGAGGCAATCAGCCCCAGCATTTT
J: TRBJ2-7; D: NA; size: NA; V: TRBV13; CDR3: CASSLRGTFEQYF; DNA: TGTGCCAGCAGTCTTAGGGGAACGTTCGAGCAGTACTTC
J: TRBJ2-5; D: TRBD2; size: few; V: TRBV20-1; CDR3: CSARGGSGRQETQYF; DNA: TGCAGTGCTAGAGGGGGTAGCGGGCGCCAAGAGACCCAGTACTTC
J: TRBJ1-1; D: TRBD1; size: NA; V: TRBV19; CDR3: CASSSPGQGADTEAFF; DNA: TGTGCCAGTAGTTCTCCGGGACAGGGGGCTGACACTGAAGCTTTCTTT
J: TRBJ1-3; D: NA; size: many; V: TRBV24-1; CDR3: CATSDDTGSGNTIYF; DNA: TGTGCCACCAGTGACGACACAGGGTCTGGAAACACCATATATTTT
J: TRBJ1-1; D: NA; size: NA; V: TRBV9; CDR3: CASSLLTGPTEAFF; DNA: TGTGCCAGCAGCTTACTCACAGGGCCCACTGAAGCTTTCTTT
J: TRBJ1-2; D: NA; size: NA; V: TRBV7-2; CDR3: CASRPEQAPNYGYTF; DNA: TGTGCCAGCAGGCCCGAACAGGCCCCTAACTATGGCTACACCTTC
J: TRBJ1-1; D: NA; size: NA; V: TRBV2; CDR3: CASSLSLMNTEAFF; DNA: TGTGCCAGCAGTTTGAGCCTAATGAACACTGAAGCTTTCTTT
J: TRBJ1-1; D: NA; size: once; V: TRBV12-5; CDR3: CASGEGWNTEAFF; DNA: TGTGCTAGTGGGGAGGGGTGGAACACTGAAGCTTTCTTT